The sample holds many counts of the clone carrying this T cell receptor beta chain. The antigen remains undetermined. Patients aged 18 to 65 had newly diagnosed hyperthyroidism of under 2 months' duration. Each 10 ml fresh peripheral blood draw supplied the PBMCs. The sample originates from a study of T cells in Graves' hyperthyroidism and ophthalmopathy. This CDR3 is 14 amino acids long. The junction had 2 bases not matched to a gene; V was cut back by 5 bases and J by 4 bases. The germline V gene encodes CDR1 MDHEN and CDR2 SYDVKM. The investigators amplified TCR beta CDR3 regions from RNA transcripts. HTBI primers were the set used in a first-round RT-PCR of the TCR CDR3. TCRdb re-called the multiplex PCR reads through MiXCR, storing one row per CDR3 protein. The table has under 550,000 distinct CDR3 sequences, roughly 15% seen once. Overall study findings and caveats: The blood repertoire included most of the expanded thyroid clonotypes above 0.001.

Material: blood. This sequence joins TRBV28 and TRBJ2-7, with TRBD2 matching 13 bases. This clonotype was sampled from a woman younger than 35 with Graves' hyperthyroidism. Here the CDR3 DNA reads TGTGCCAGCAGTGGGACTAGCGGGGTTTACGAGCAGTACTTC. It yields the protein CASSGTSGVYEQYF.